This TCR beta chain was sequenced in a study of blood T cell repertoires in COVID-19. Study context: Sites across the United States, Italy and Spain contributed samples from acute and convalescent COVID-19. PBMCs, B-cell-depleted T cells, or T cells were the source of the cDNA or gDNA that made up the material.

Per the original data handling: The authors estimated nucleated cell counts from reference gene primer amplification. Assay used: immunoSEQ multiplex PCR; TCRdb lists only in-frame clones, some missing. V, J and clone size are those of that table, while D and trimming were read from the DNA. This sample has about 240,000 clones, with around 80% found just once. CDR1 and CDR2 (germline): MGHDK, SYGVNS. There are 14 residues in the CDR3. V was pared by 6 bases and J by 4 bases, with 4 bases of the junction left unmatched. The sequencing input was peripheral blood. The clonotype was recovered from a young woman with acute or convalescent COVID-19. The chain couples TRBV25-1 to TRBJ2-5, with 11 bases aligning to TRBD2. The DNA of the CDR3 is TGTGCCAGCAGCGACGGACTAGCGGGAGAGACCCAGTACTTC. As protein: CASSDGLAGETQYF.